A single sample is the source of the 4 T cell receptor beta chains below, sequenced in a study of T cell responses to AZD1222 COVID-19 vaccine. Here immunoSEQ multiplex PCR was the method, and the copy in TCRdb shows in-frame clones only, minus some. The sample lists 70,000 to 90,000 clones; around 87% were seen once. This material consisted of peripheral blood, taken 28 days after the second AZD1222 dose. Receptor source: an adult who received the AZD1222 COVID-19 vaccine.

This clone was counted only a few times. The gene calls are TRBV30 and TRBJ1-6; D remains unclear. V was cut by 3 bases and J by 11 bases, with 14 bases left in between. This CDR3 contains 13 residues. Per the germline V gene, CDR1 is GTSNPN and CDR2 is SVGIG (reference sequence). In nucleotides, the CDR3 is TGTGCCTGGAGACTAGCTTGGGCGCCACCCCTCCACTTT. The encoded protein is CAWRLAWAPPLHF. Supplemented by reference TRBV30 and TRBJ1-6, the full variable domain reads SQTIHQWPATLVQPVGSPLSLECTVEGTSNPNLYWYRQAAGRGLQLLFYSVGIGQISSEVPQNLSASRPQDRQFILSSKKLLLSDSGFYLCAWRLAWAPPLHFGNGTRLTVT.

V gene TRBV11-1 combines with J gene TRBJ1-2; D uncertain. CDR1 and CDR2 (germline): SGHAT, FQDESV (reference sequence). V dropped 1 base and J dropped 4 bases, with 7 bases sitting between them. The CDR3 consists of 13 residues. The CDR3 DNA sequence: TGTGCCAGCAGCTTAGAGTCAGCCTATGGCTACACCTTC. It yields the protein CASSLESAYGYTF.

This clone was found a few times. The rearrangement uses TRBV6-5 and TRBJ2-3, with 9 bases identical to TRBD1. The CDR3 has 15 residues. Trimming cost V 7 bases and J 2 bases; bases outside gene matches: 7. Germline CDR1 and CDR2: MNHEY and SVGAGI. CDR3 coding DNA: TGTGCCAGCACCCCACAGGGGGCCCCCACAGATACGCAGTATTTT. Its translation is CASTPQGAPTDTQYF.

The chain uses TRBV18 and TRBJ1-2, with 7 bases fitting TRBD1. V lost 4 bases and J lost 2; bases outside the gene matches: 4. This CDR3 has 14 residues. CDR1 is KGHSH, CDR2 LQKENI, per germline. In DNA, the CDR3 is TGTGCCAGCTCACAGAGAGGGGGCAACTATGGCTACACCTTC. Translation: CASSQRGGNYGYTF.